This T cell receptor (beta chain) came from a study of blood T cells in healthy people across ages. V was clipped by 2 bases and J by 3 bases; unmatched bases: 5. Per the germline V gene, CDR1 is DFQATT and CDR2 is SNEGSKA (reference sequence). The CDR3 runs to 14 residues. Primed by a sample-barcoded 5' primer and a J-beta primer mix, a second PCR proceeded for 7 to 11 cycles. TCRdb recomputed calls from the 5' RACE reads with MiXCR, one row per CDR3 protein. This sample yields roughly 560,000 distinct CDR3 sequences, of which around 24% are seen a single time; roughly 9.4% belongs to the top ten. This clonotype was seen a few times. These data are also associated with another study on T cells of mothers and their children.

Specimen: blood. This TCR was sampled from a boy younger than 18 in good health. The chain recombines TRBV20-1 with TRBJ2-3; 7 nucleotides match TRBD2. The CDR3 sequence is CSARIAGVTDTQYF. CDR3 in DNA: TGCAGTGCTAGAATTGCGGGAGTGACAGATACGCAGTATTTT.